This T cell receptor beta chain was captured by sequencing in a study of T cells in Graves' hyperthyroidism and ophthalmopathy. The wider study: It was at initial diagnosis, before any treatment, that peripheral blood was collected. Whole-study findings and limits: Appearing also in blood were most of the thyroid clonotypes expanded above 0.001.

The CDR3 is 16 amino acids. Germline V gives CDR1 LGHDT, CDR2 YNNKEL (reference sequence). Deletions cut 4 bases from V and 9 bases from J, with 19 bases between. Regions amplified from RNA transcripts were the TCR beta CDR3 regions. RT-PCR in the first round (using the HTBI primer set) targeted the TCR CDR3. From the multiplex PCR reads, TCRdb called clonotypes with MiXCR, one entry per CDR3 protein. The repertoire holds under 350,000 distinct CDR3 sequences, with 15% to 20% as singletons. Uncontrolled infection, other autoimmune disease, pregnancy or lactation led to exclusion. Diagnoses rested on clinical symptoms, serum thyroxine and TRAb, thyroid ultrasound and orbital computed tomography. This clonotype appeared a few times. Its antigen is not identified.

The clonotype was recovered from a woman aged 55-70 years with Graves' ophthalmopathy. This rearrangement joins TRBV3-1 to TRBJ1-6; D is possibly TRBD1 (5 bases). What was sequenced was blood. Here the CDR3 DNA reads TGTGCCAGCAGCCGCGCTTCGGGGGACTTGGGTTCACCCCTCCACTTT. Protein: CASSRASGDLGSPLHF.